These 15 T cell receptor beta chains were sequenced from one sample in a study of blood T cell repertoires in COVID-19. Only in-frame clones appear in the TCRdb table, and some are missing; sequencing was by immunoSEQ multiplex PCR. The data show 150,000 or so clones, around 80% seen once. Sequencing input: PBMCs or T cells enriched from blood (not recorded which). Source of these receptors: a woman aged 50 to 65 who had recovered from COVID-19.

The chain is built from TRBV11-1 and TRBJ1-2; D is possibly TRBD1 (6 bases). CDR3 length: 14 residues. V lost 5 bases and J 3 bases, leaving 13 bases between the germline ends. CDR1 and CDR2 (germline): SGHAT, FQDESV (reference sequence). The CDR3 reads CASSPGGGYYGYTF. In DNA form, the CDR3 reads TGTGCCAGCAGCCCGGGTGGGGGCTACTATGGCTACACCTTC.

The rearrangement links TRBV19 to TRBJ1-3; D is uncertain. CDR3 length: 14 residues. Germline CDR1 reads LNHDA; CDR2 reads SQIVND (reference sequence). The V and J ends lost 3 bases and 3 bases respectively, with 9 bases between them. In DNA form, the CDR3 reads TGTGCCAGTAGTATGTGGTCGGGTGGAAACACCATATATTTT. Its protein is CASSMWSGGNTIYF. Filled out from reference TRBV19 and TRBJ1-3, the complete variable domain reads DGGITQSPKYLFRKEGQNVTLSCEQNLNHDAMYWYRQDPGQGLRLIYYSQIVNDFQKGDIAEGYSVSREKKESFPLTVTSAQKNPTAFYLCASSMWSGGNTIYFGEGSWLTVV.

The V call is TRBV6-5, the J call TRBJ1-2, with D maybe TRBD1 (5 bases). V lost 6 bases and J 7 bases, leaving 15 bases between the germline ends. This CDR3 is 13 amino acids long. Germline CDR1 reads MNHEY; CDR2 reads SVGAGI. The CDR3 spells CASSMLRGGGYTF. CDR3 DNA: TGTGCCAGCAGCATGCTCCGGGGGGGTGGCTACACCTTC.

The genes are TRBV24-1 and TRBJ1-3, with 8 bases fitting TRBD1. The CDR3 length is 14 residues. V dropped 12 bases and J dropped 4; count of bases not matched to a gene: 10. Per germline, CDR1 KGHDR and CDR2 SFDVKD. The CDR3 DNA follows: TGTGCCTTCCCGGGACAGGCGAGGGGAAACACCATATATTTT. Protein sequence: CAFPGQARGNTIYF.

This clone has more than one count but fewer than ten. The V gene is TRBV7-9, the J gene TRBJ1-1; 8 bases agree with TRBD1. Trimming took 8 bases from V and 7 from J; bases not matched to a gene: 12. The germline gives CDR1 SEHNR, CDR2 FQNEAQ (reference sequence). The CDR3 loop spans 14 amino acids. CDR3 sequence: CASDLRAGGVEAFF. The CDR3 DNA follows: TGTGCCAGCGACCTCAGAGCAGGGGGCGTTGAAGCTTTCTTT.

The rearrangement links TRBV2 to TRBJ1-1, with a weak D call TRBD1 (6 bases). The germline V and J ends were trimmed by 6 bases and 11 bases, with 13 bases remaining between them. Germline V gene lookup returns CDR1 SNHLY and CDR2 FYNNEI. The CDR3 is made up of 11 amino acids. DNA for the CDR3: TGTGCCAGCAGGTCCCCAGGGGCGGCTTTCTTT. Protein product: CASRSPGAAFF.

The J gene is TRBJ1-2, the V gene TRBV7-9, with D possibly being TRBD1 (5 bases). The CDR3 is 13 amino acids. CDR1 is SEHNR and CDR2 is FQNEAQ in the germline V gene (reference sequence). V was pared by 5 bases and J by 5 bases, with 12 bases between. The CDR3 loop reads CASSTATVYGYTF. CDR3 bases: TGTGCCAGCAGCACCGCGACAGTTTATGGCTACACCTTC.

This clone has just a few counts. V gene TRBV28 combines with J gene TRBJ1-2; 8 bases line up with TRBD1. Trimming cost V 6 bases and J 7 bases; bases outside gene matches: 10. CDR1 and CDR2 (germline): MDHEN, SYDVKM. The CDR3 has 14 residues. The CDR3 nucleotides are TGTGCCAGCAGCAGGATGCAGGGGGCGAGTGGCTACACCTTC. Protein: CASSRMQGASGYTF.

The rearrangement uses TRBV6-5 and TRBJ1-1, with 8 bases matching TRBD1. Germline lookup yields CDR1 MNHEY and CDR2 SVGAGI. The CDR3 has 13 residues. Trimming at V came to 6 bases and at J to 5 bases, leaving 5 bases not matched to a gene. The CDR3 loop is CASSPGGLTEAFF. DNA for the CDR3: TGTGCCAGCAGCCCAGGGGGCCTGACTGAAGCTTTCTTT.

The chain recombines TRBV28 with TRBJ2-5; TRBD2 aligns across 9 bases. The V gene end was trimmed by 3 bases and the J gene end by 4 bases; junction bases not matched to a gene: 6. This CDR3 comprises 15 residues. CDR1 is MDHEN, CDR2 SYDVKM, per germline. CDR3 nucleotides: TGTGCCAGCAGTTTCCCGACTAGCGGTTCAGAGACCCAGTACTTC. Encoded protein: CASSFPTSGSETQYF.

The V call is TRBV12-3 or TRBV12-4, the J call TRBJ1-4; 10 bases map to TRBD1. The V segment lost 4 bases and the J segment 10 bases; nucleotides outside the gene matches: 3. The CDR3 has 13 amino acids. The CDR3 sequence is CASSWRQGAKLFF. CDR3 bases: TGTGCCAGCAGTTGGCGACAGGGGGCAAAACTGTTTTTT.

CDR3 sequence: CASSPPYGGSSYNEQFF. In DNA, the CDR3 is TGTGCCAGCAGCCCACCCTACGGGGGAAGCTCCTACAATGAGCAGTTCTTC. V usage is TRBV2 and J usage is TRBJ2-1, with a tentative D call TRBD2 (6 bases). Per the germline V gene, CDR1 is SNHLY and CDR2 is FYNNEI. CDR3 length equals 17 residues. V lost 6 bases, J lost 0 bases, and 18 bases lay in between.

V usage is TRBV7-2 and J usage is TRBJ1-2; possible D gene TRBD1, 6 bases. Germline V lookup: CDR1 SGHTA, CDR2 FQGNSA. The ends were cut back, 5 bases at V and 4 bases at J, with 17 bases in the middle. The CDR3 has 15 residues. The CDR3 region is CASSPMTGISYGYTF. CDR3 nucleotides: TGTGCCAGCAGCCCGATGACAGGAATCTCCTATGGCTACACCTTC.

The genes are TRBV28 and TRBJ2-7; D is possibly TRBD2 (5 bases). V gave up 1 base and J gave up 3 bases, with 13 bases separating them. CDR1 and CDR2 (germline): MDHEN, SYDVKM. The CDR3 consists of 15 residues. CDR3 coding DNA: TGTGCCAGCAGTTTATTTCCTGGCGCGGGCTACGAGCAGTACTTC. Translating it yields CASSLFPGAGYEQYF.

The rearrangement uses TRBV2 and TRBJ1-5; possibly TRBD1 for D (5 bases). The CDR3 runs 14 residues. Germline-derived CDR1 and CDR2 are SNHLY and FYNNEI. Trimming took 5 bases from V and 0 from J, leaving 8 bases between them. CDR3 bases: TGTGCCAGCAGTCGGGGGATTAGCAATCAGCCCCAGCATTTT. Its protein is CASSRGISNQPQHF.